This entry lists 27 T cell receptor beta chains sequenced from one sample in a study of blood T cells in healthy people across ages (dated by TCRdb to between 2015 and 2016). The library came from 5' RACE. Reads for this sample came from an Illumina HiSeq 2500. A second PCR of about 6 to 12 cycles was performed with a sample-barcoded 5' primer and a J-beta primer mix. TCRdb handled the public reads itself, with Q25 trimming in fastp and clone calling in MiXCR, and kept productive beta chains. Every CDR3 protein is listed once, alongside the most common genes and DNA of its rows. A total of 800,000 to 1,300,000 distinct CDR3 sequences appear in this sample, approximately 26% of them only once. The top ten clones comprise about 0.72% of the sample. The sample was also linked to a second study, of T cells of mothers and their children.

Sequencing was carried out using blood. The receptors come from a girl aged 2-10 years in good health.

A few counts support this clonotype. CDR3 nucleotides: TGTGCCAGCGGGACAGGTGTCCGTGACTACACCTTC. It translates to CASGTGVRDYTF. The chain carries TRBV12-3 or TRBV12-4 and TRBJ1-2; 8 nucleotides match TRBD1. CDR3 length equals 12 residues. J gave up 10 bases and V 8 bases, and 9 bases lay outside the gene matches.

The chain combines TRBV6-5 with TRBJ2-3; 12 positions match TRBD2. From germline, CDR1 is MNHEY and CDR2 SVGAGI. J lost 4 bases, V lost 6 bases, and 5 bases had no gene match. CDR3 length equals 15 residues. DNA for the CDR3: TGTGCCAGCAGCTGGACTAGCGGGACCCCAGATACGCAGTATTTT. Amino acids: CASSWTSGTPDTQYF.

This clonotype was detected only a few times. This chain joins TRBV20-1 and TRBJ1-5; 7 bases are shared with TRBD1. The ends lost 1 base at V and 0 bases at J; junction bases unmatched: 6. Germline CDR1 reads DFQATT; CDR2 reads SNEGSKA (reference sequence). The length of the CDR3 is 16 residues. This CDR3 is CSARAGTEYSNQPQHF. The CDR3, as DNA: TGCAGTGCTAGAGCTGGGACAGAGTATAGCAATCAGCCCCAGCATTTT.

This clonotype was detected many times. The V gene is TRBV9, the J gene TRBJ2-7, with D unresolved. Germline CDR1 is SGDLS and CDR2 is YYNGEE. V lost 0 bases and J lost 2, with 9 bases in between. The CDR3 runs to 14 residues. This CDR3 reads CASSVGITTYEQYF. CDR3 sequence (DNA): TGTGCCAGCAGCGTAGGGATAACGACCTACGAGCAGTACTTC.

The CDR3, as DNA: TGTGCCAGCAGCCGGGCTAGCGGTGGCGAGACCCAGTACTTC. Protein: CASSRASGGETQYF. The chain has TRBV7-3 and TRBJ2-5, with 7 bases identical to TRBD2. The CDR3 runs to 14 residues. V dropped 5 bases and J dropped 5; count of bases not matched to a gene: 8. In germline, CDR1 is SGHTA, CDR2 FQGTGA.

The chain has TRBV5-1 and TRBJ2-3; no firm D call. Trimming pared 3 bases from V and 5 bases from J, leaving 7 bases between. This CDR3 contains 12 residues. Germline loops: CDR1 SGHRS, CDR2 YFSETQ. The CDR3 nucleotides are TGCGCCAGCAGCTCGAAAGGAGATACGCAGTATTTT. It specifies CASSSKGDTQYF.

This clonotype was detected only a few times. An end of the junction does not agree with germline; a read error may underlie this. The chain couples TRBV5-5 to TRBJ2-5, with D uncertain. Per germline, CDR1 SGHKS and CDR2 YYEKEE (reference sequence). CDR3 size: 14 residues. The CDR3 reads CASSPGPAGETRYF. CDR3 coding DNA: TGTGCCAGCAGCCCGGGCCCCGCCGGAGAGACCCGGTACTTC.

This clonotype was seen a few times. The chain combines TRBV29-1 with TRBJ2-5; the D gene is possibly TRBD2 (6 bases). The J call could be wrong; TRBJ2-7 is a better fit for the DNA end. This CDR3 comprises 13 residues. Germline V lookup: CDR1 SQVTM, CDR2 ANQGSEA. The CDR3 region has the DNA TGCAGCGTTGATTGGGGGGACGGCAACGAGCAGTACTTC. Translation gives CSVDWGDGNEQYF.

The chain carries TRBV10-3 and TRBJ2-7; TRBD2 might be the D (6 bases). Germline V gene sequence: CDR1 ENHRY, CDR2 SYGVKD. Between the trimmed V and J ends, which lost 0 bases and 5 bases, there was a span of 11 bases. The CDR3 covers 14 residues. The DNA for the CDR3 is TGTGCCATCAGTGAGTCAAGGGAGGCCCACGAGCAGTACTTC. Its protein product is CAISESREAHEQYF.

The chain uses TRBV12-3 or TRBV12-4 and TRBJ2-5; possible D gene TRBD2, 5 bases. The CDR3 is made up of 12 amino acids. Trimming shortened V by 8 bases and J by 3 bases, and 10 bases separated the two germline ends. The DNA for the CDR3 is TGTGCCAGCCGGGGAGTAAAAGAGACCCAGTACTTC. This sequence encodes CASRGVKETQYF.

This clonotype has just a few counts. The chain carries TRBV13 and TRBJ2-4; D tentatively reads TRBD1 or TRBD2 (5 bases each). This CDR3 has 18 residues. Germline loops: CDR1 PRHDT, CDR2 FYEKMQ (reference sequence). The V end was cut by 4 bases, the J end by 1 base, with 20 bases between. The CDR3 nucleotides read TGTGCCAGCAGCTCCCTTGATGAAGGGACCGTGGCCAAAAACATTCAGTACTTC. Translating gives CASSSLDEGTVAKNIQYF.

V and J are TRBV7-2 and TRBJ2-3; 11 nucleotides agree with TRBD2. The germline CDR1 and CDR2 sequences are SGHTA and FQGNSA. The CDR3 extends over 17 amino acids. With V trimmed by 4 bases and J by 5 bases, 11 bases remained unmatched. The CDR3 reads CASSSPASGRQGDTQYF. The CDR3 nucleotides are TGTGCCAGCAGCTCGCCGGCTAGCGGGAGGCAGGGAGATACGCAGTATTTT.

The gene calls are TRBV11-2 and TRBJ1-4, with D uncertain. The CDR3 runs to 15 residues. The germline gives CDR1 SGHAT, CDR2 FQNNGV. V lost 3 bases to trimming and J lost 8 bases, with 16 bases between them. The CDR3 DNA reads TGTGCCAGCAGCTTCGACGGTGGTTATGAGGAAAAACTGTTTTTT. Translating it yields CASSFDGGYEEKLFF.

This clonotype was seen a handful of times. The chain is built from TRBV4-3 and TRBJ2-1; no clear D gene. The V end lost 6 bases, the J end lost 5 bases, and 20 bases lay between the germline ends. CDR1 is LGHNA, CDR2 YSLEER, per germline. CDR3 length: 16 residues. The chain's CDR3 is CASSSSKSSPHNEQFF. DNA of the CDR3: TGCGCCAGCAGTTCCTCGAAGAGTTCTCCCCACAATGAGCAGTTCTTC.

In regard to this clonotype: The junction shows a germline mismatch at one end, possibly a read error. V gene TRBV7-2 combines with J gene TRBJ2-7; D gene uncertain. Germline values: CDR1 SGHTA, CDR2 FQGNSA. The CDR3 is 12 amino acids. The CDR3 loop reads CASSLGSYGQYF. The CDR3 region has the DNA TGTGCCAGCAGCTTAGGGAGCTACGGGCAGTACTTC.

This clonotype was found many times. The chain links TRBV7-9 to TRBJ2-7, with D possibly being TRBD2 (6 bases). The germline CDR1 and CDR2 sequences are SEHNR and FQNEAQ (reference sequence). Trimming shortened V by 6 bases and J by 0 bases, and 15 bases separated the two germline ends. The CDR3 spans 15 residues. CDR3 nucleotides: TGTGCCAGCAGTTTGGAGGGAGGAAGCTCCTACGAGCAGTACTTC. Translating it yields CASSLEGGSSYEQYF.

This chain joins TRBV4-3 and TRBJ2-7; D uncertain. CDR1 and CDR2 (germline): LGHNA, YSLEER. CDR3 length equals 14 residues. The ends were cut back, 0 bases at V and 6 bases at J, with 12 bases in the middle. CDR3 nucleotides: TGCGCCAGCAGCCAAGATCTTGGCTTAGGCGAGCAGTACTTC. Protein product: CASSQDLGLGEQYF.

This clonotype was observed a handful of times. DNA of the CDR3: TGTGCCAGCAGTTACTCGATGGGCGGGGAGACCCAGTACTTC. This sequence encodes CASSYSMGGETQYF. This chain links TRBV6-5 with TRBJ2-5; the D gene is possibly TRBD2 (5 bases). The ends were cut back, 0 bases at V and 5 bases at J, with 10 bases in the middle. The CDR3 is 14 amino acids. Germline assignment: CDR1 MNHEY and CDR2 SVGAGI.

This clonotype has only a few counts. The V gene is TRBV2, the J gene TRBJ2-5; the D is unclear. Trimming removed 2 bases at V and 3 bases at J, with 13 bases between. Germline V lookup: CDR1 SNHLY, CDR2 FYNNEI. The CDR3 covers 15 residues. The CDR3 nucleotides are TGTGCCAGCAGTGAACAATACACGGGCGAAGAGACCCAGTACTTC. It specifies CASSEQYTGEETQYF.

The V and J genes are TRBV12-3 or TRBV12-4 and TRBJ1-1, with D maybe TRBD1 (5 bases). V shed 5 bases and J shed 1 base, with 14 bases lying between them. The CDR3 covers 15 residues. CDR3 amino acids: CASSPTWGGNTEAFF. As DNA, the CDR3 is TGTGCCAGCAGTCCCACATGGGGGGGGAACACTGAAGCTTTCTTT.

The chain links TRBV5-5 to TRBJ2-5; TRBD1 is a possible D gene (5 bases). Trimming cost V 2 bases and J 2 bases, with 16 bases left between them. CDR1 and CDR2 from the germline V gene are SGHKS and YYEKEE (reference sequence). The CDR3 length is 16 residues. The CDR3 nucleotides are TGTGCCAGCAGCTTCCAGGCCAGGGCGGATCAAGAGACCCAGTACTTC. Its translation: CASSFQARADQETQYF.

This clonotype was counted between two and nine times. V usage is TRBV29-1 and J usage is TRBJ1-2; D is undetermined. The CDR3 length is 13 residues. Trimming shortened V by 1 base and J by 5 bases, and 11 bases separated the two germline ends. The germline V gene encodes CDR1 SQVTM and CDR2 ANQGSEA. CDR3 DNA sequence: TGCAGCGTTGAAGTGGTCACCGATTATGGCTACACCTTC. Protein product: CSVEVVTDYGYTF.

This clonotype was observed a few times. The chain employs TRBV12-5 and TRBJ2-3; TRBD2 matches 8 bases. The CDR3 has 15 residues. Germline CDR1 and CDR2: LGHNT and FRNRAP. Trimming at V came to 5 bases and at J to 5 bases, leaving 9 bases not matched to a gene. DNA for the CDR3: TGTGCTAGTGGTCCGCCCGGCGCGGGGGGAGATACGCAGTATTTT. Translated, it gives CASGPPGAGGDTQYF. Supplemented by reference TRBV12-5 and TRBJ2-3, the full variable domain reads DARVTQTPRHKVTEMGQEVTMRCQPILGHNTVFWYRQTMMQGLELLAYFRNRAPLDDSGMPKDRFSAEMPDATLATLKIQPSEPRDSAVYFCASGPPGAGGDTQYFGPGTRLTVL.

The chain couples TRBV28 to TRBJ2-3; D gene unclear. The CDR3 is 15 amino acids. Looked up from germline, CDR1 is MDHEN and CDR2 is SYDVKM. Trimming stripped 4 bases from V and 0 bases from J, with 11 bases between. The CDR3: CASSYIRPSTDTQYF. In DNA, the CDR3 is TGTGCCAGCAGTTACATCAGACCTAGCACAGATACGCAGTATTTT.

The DNA of the CDR3 is TGTGCCAGCAGCTCACAAGGAAACCTCTCCTACAATGAGCAGTTCTTC. Its translation: CASSSQGNLSYNEQFF. The rearrangement uses TRBV5-6 and TRBJ2-1; D gene unclear. With 3 bases removed from V and 0 bases from J, the gap between germline ends came to 13 bases. CDR1 and CDR2 (germline): SGHDT, YYEEEE. The CDR3 sequence is 16 residues long. Complete variable domain (other parts from reference TRBV5-6 and TRBJ2-1): DAGVTQSPTHLIKTRGQQVTLRCSPKSGHDTVSWYQQALGQGPQFIFQYYEEEERQRGNFPDRFSGHQFPNYSSELNVNALLLGDSALYLCASSSQGNLSYNEQFFGPGTRLTVL.

The chain links TRBV28 to TRBJ2-3; D is undetermined. The germline CDR1 and CDR2 sequences are MDHEN and SYDVKM. This CDR3 has 12 amino acids. V was clipped by 10 bases and J by 2 bases, with 10 bases between them. CDR3 amino acids: CATHSPTDTQYF. The CDR3 DNA reads TGTGCCACTCATTCTCCCACAGATACGCAGTATTTT.

The J gene is TRBJ2-5, the V gene TRBV5-1, with TRBD1 matching over 7 bases. There are 15 residues in the CDR3. Germline trimming cut 4 bases from V and 0 bases from J; bases unmatched to any gene: 6. Germline V lookup: CDR1 SGHRS, CDR2 YFSETQ. The CDR3 protein is CASSQETGNQETQYF. The CDR3 DNA reads as TGCGCCAGCAGCCAAGAGACAGGGAACCAAGAGACCCAGTACTTC.